These T cell receptor beta chains were read from a single sample in a study of T cell responses to AZD1222 COVID-19 vaccine. TCRdb keeps only in-frame clones here, not all; method: immunoSEQ multiplex PCR. The table has tens of thousands of clones, less than 90% seen once. The source material was peripheral blood, sampled on day 0 of AZD1222 vaccination. All receptors derive from an adult in good health. The CDR3 runs from the conserved cysteine through the conserved F or W. The order of the fields is V gene, CDR3 length, J gene, clone size, D gene, CDR3 protein, CDR3 DNA. A D gene is named only where the DNA matches it firmly. Size values are once, few and many counts, or a class for expanded clones, and some rows have none.

TRBV3-1/TRBV3-2	16	TRBJ1-2	.	.	CASSQDNPRGNYGYTF	TGTGCCAGCAGCCAAGATAACCCCAGGGGTAACTATGGCTACACCTTC
TRBV6-5	14	TRBJ1-5	.	.	CASKSGEGNQPQHF	TGTGCCAGCAAAAGTGGTGAAGGCAATCAGCCCCAGCATTTT
TRBV30	12	TRBJ1-2	once	.	CAWSSDASGYTF	TGTGCCTGGAGTTCAGACGCTAGCGGCTACACCTTC
TRBV11-2	16	TRBJ1-6	.	.	CASSPSLTRGPSPLHF	TGTGCCAGCAGCCCTAGTTTGACCAGAGGCCCCTCACCCCTCCACTTT
TRBV11-2	16	TRBJ2-7	.	TRBD1	CASSLQPTGGRYEQYF	TGTGCCAGCAGCTTACAGCCTACAGGGGGCCGCTACGAGCAGTACTTC
TRBV6-5	15	TRBJ1-2	.	.	CASSYLQGGAGGYTF	TGTGCCAGCAGCTACCTTCAGGGTGGGGCGGGAGGCTACACCTTC
TRBV3-1/TRBV3-2	16	TRBJ2-2	.	TRBD2	CASSQTGGRNTGELFF	TGTGCCAGCAGCCAAACGGGGGGGCGGAACACCGGGGAGCTGTTTTTT
TRBV7-3	13	TRBJ1-1	.	TRBD1	CASRRDSVTEAFF	TGTGCCAGCAGGCGGGACAGCGTGACTGAAGCTTTCTTT
TRBV30	16	TRBJ2-2	once	.	CAWTLYRAPNTGELFF	TGTGCCTGGACCCTCTACCGGGCGCCGAACACCGGGGAGCTGTTTTTT
TRBV19	16	TRBJ2-2	.	.	CASSTSSGLNTGELFF	TGTGCCAGTAGTACCTCGTCAGGGCTAAACACCGGGGAGCTGTTTTTT
TRBV27	12	TRBJ2-7	.	TRBD2	CASRTGGYEQYF	TGTGCCAGTCGGACGGGGGGCTACGAGCAGTACTTC